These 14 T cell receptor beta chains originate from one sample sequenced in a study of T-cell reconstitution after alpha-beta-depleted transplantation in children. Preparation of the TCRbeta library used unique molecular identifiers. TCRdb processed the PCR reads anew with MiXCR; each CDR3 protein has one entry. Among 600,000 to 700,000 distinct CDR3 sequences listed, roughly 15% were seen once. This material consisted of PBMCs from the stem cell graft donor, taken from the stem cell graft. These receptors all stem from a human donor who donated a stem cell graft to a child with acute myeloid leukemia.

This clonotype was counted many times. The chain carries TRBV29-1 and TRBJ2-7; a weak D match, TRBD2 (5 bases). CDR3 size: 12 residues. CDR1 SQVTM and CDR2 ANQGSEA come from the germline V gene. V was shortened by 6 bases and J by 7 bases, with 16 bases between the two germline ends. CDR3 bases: TGCAGCGTCCACCCGTCGGGAAGGGAGCAGTACTTC. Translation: CSVHPSGREQYF.

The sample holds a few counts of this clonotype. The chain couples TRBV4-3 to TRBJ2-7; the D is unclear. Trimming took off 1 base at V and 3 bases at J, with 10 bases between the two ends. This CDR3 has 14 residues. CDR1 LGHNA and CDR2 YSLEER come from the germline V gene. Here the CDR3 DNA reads TGCGCCAGCAGCCAAGTCTCAGATTACTACGAGCAGTACTTC. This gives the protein CASSQVSDYYEQYF.

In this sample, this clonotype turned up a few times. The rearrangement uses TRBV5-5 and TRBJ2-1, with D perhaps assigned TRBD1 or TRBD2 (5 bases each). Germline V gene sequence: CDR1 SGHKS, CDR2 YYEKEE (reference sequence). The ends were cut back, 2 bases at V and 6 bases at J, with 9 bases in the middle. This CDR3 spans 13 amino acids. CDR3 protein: CASSFPGRNEQFF. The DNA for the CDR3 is TGTGCCAGCAGCTTCCCGGGACGCAATGAGCAGTTCTTC. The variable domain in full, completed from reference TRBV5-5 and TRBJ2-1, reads DAGVTQSPTHLIKTRGQQVTLRCSPISGHKSVSWYQQVLGQGPQFIFQYYEKEERGRGNFPDRFSARQFPNYSSELNVNALLLGDSALYLCASSFPGRNEQFFGPGTRLTVL.

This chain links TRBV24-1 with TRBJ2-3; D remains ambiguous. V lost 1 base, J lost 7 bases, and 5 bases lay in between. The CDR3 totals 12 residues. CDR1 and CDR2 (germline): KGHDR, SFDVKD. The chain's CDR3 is CATSDFGNTQYF. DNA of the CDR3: TGTGCCACCAGTGATTTCGGTAATACGCAGTATTTT.

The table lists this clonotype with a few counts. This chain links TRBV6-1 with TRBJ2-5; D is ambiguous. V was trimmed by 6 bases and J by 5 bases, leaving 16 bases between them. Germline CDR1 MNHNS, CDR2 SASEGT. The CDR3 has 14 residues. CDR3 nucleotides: TGTGCCAGCAGCCCAAAGGGATCTTCGGAGACCCAGTACTTC. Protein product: CASSPKGSSETQYF.

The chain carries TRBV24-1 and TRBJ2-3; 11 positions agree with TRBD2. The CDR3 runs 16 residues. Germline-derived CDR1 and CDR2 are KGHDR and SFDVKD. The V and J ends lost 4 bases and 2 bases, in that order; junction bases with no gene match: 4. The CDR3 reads CATSDAGLADTDTQYF. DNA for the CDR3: TGTGCCACCAGTGACGCGGGACTAGCGGACACAGATACGCAGTATTTT.

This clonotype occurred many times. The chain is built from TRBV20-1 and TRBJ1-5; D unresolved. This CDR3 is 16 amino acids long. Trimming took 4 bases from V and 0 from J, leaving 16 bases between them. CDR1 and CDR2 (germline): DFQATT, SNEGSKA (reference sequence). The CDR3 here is CSAIPGLPYSNQPQHF. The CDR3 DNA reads TGCAGTGCTATCCCTGGGCTACCTTATAGCAATCAGCCCCAGCATTTT.

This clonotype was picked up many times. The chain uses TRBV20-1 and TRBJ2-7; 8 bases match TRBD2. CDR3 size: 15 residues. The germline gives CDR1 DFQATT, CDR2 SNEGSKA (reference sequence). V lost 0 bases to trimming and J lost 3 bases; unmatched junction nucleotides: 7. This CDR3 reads CSARDRASGGYEQYF. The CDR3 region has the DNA TGCAGTGCTAGAGATCGAGCGAGCGGGGGCTACGAGCAGTACTTC.

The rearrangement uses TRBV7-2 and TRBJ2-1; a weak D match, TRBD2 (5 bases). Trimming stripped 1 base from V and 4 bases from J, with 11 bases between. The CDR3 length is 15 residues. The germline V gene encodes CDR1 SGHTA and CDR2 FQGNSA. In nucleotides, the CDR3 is TGTGCCAGCAGCTTAGACGGGGATAATTACAATGAGCAGTTCTTC. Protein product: CASSLDGDNYNEQFF.

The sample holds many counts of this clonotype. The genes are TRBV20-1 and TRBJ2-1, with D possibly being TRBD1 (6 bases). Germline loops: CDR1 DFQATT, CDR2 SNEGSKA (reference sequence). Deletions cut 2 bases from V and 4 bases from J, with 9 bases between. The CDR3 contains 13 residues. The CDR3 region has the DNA TGCAGTGCTAGACAGGGGTATTACAATGAGCAGTTCTTC. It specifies CSARQGYYNEQFF.

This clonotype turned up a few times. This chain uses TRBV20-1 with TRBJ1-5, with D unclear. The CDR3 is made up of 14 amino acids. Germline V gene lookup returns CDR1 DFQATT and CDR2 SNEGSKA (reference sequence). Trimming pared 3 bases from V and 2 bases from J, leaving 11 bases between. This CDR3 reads CSARWGWGNQPQHF. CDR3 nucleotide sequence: TGCAGTGCTAGGTGGGGTTGGGGCAATCAGCCCCAGCATTTT.

The CDR3 DNA reads as TGTGCCAGCGGCGGACAGAATGAAAAACTGTTTTTT. Translating gives CASGGQNEKLFF. The chain employs TRBV28 and TRBJ1-4, with D perhaps matching TRBD1 (6 bases). V gave up 8 bases and J gave up 5 bases, with 9 bases separating them. Germline V CDR1 and CDR2: MDHEN, SYDVKM. CDR3 length equals 12 residues.

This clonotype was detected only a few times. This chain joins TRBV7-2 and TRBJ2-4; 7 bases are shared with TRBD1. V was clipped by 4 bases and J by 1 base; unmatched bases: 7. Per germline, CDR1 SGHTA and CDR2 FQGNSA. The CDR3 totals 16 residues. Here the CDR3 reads CASSSDRDVAKNIQYF. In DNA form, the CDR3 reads TGTGCCAGCAGCTCCGACAGGGACGTTGCCAAAAACATTCAGTACTTC.

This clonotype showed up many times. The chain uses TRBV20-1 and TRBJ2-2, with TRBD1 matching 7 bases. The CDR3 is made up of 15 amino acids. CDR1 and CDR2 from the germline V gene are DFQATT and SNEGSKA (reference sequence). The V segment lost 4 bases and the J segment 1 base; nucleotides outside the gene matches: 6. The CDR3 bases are TGCAGTGCTATGCCTAACAGGGGGAACACCGGGGAGCTGTTTTTT. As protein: CSAMPNRGNTGELFF.